The entry below describes one T cell receptor beta chain. Trimming left V 6 bases short and J 7 bases short, with 21 bases between. This CDR3 region has 15 residues. Germline-derived CDR1 and CDR2 are MNHEY and SMNVEV (reference sequence). The sample belongs to a study of control samples from healthy donors and cancer patients. Here immunoSEQ multiplex PCR was the method, and the copy in TCRdb shows in-frame clones only, minus some. The sample yields more than 5,500 clones, 72% seen once. The J gene is TRBJ1-1, the V gene TRBV27; weak D call: TRBD1 (6 bases). This sequence was found in a male donor with melanoma. Sequencing was done on a sample of formalin-fixed, paraffin-embedded tissue. CDR3 coding DNA: TGTGCCAGCAGCGGGCTGGGGCAGGGGCGGGATGAAGCTTTCTTT. Its protein is CASSGLGQGRDEAFF.